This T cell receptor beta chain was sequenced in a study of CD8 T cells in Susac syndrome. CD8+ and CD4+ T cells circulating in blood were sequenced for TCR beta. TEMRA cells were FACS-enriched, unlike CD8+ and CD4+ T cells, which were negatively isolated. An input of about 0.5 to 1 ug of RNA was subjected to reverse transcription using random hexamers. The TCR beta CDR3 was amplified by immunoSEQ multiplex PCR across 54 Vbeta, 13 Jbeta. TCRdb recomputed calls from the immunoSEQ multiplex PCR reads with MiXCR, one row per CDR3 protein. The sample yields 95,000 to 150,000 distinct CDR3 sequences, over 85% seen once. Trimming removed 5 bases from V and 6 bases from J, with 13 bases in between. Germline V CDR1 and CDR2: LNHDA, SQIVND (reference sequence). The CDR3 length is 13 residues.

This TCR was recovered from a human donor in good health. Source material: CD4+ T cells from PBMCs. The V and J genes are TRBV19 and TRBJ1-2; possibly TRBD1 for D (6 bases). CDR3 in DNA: TGTGCCAGTAGTCGCCGGGACACGGATGGCTACACCTTC. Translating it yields CASSRRDTDGYTF.